This entry concerns a single TCR beta chain. Assay used: immunoSEQ multiplex PCR; TCRdb lists only in-frame clones, some missing. The sample holds over 45,000 clones, roughly 85% seen once. From germline, CDR1 is SGHRS and CDR2 YFSETQ. The length of the CDR3 is 15 residues. V gave up 2 bases and J gave up 0 bases; unmatched junction bases: 4. This sample is part of a study of T cell changes during pregnancy in multiple sclerosis. This sequence was found in a female donor with multiple sclerosis, enrolled in a pregnancy study. The genes are TRBV5-1 and TRBJ1-1; 7 bases fit TRBD1. The input for sequencing was CD4+ T cells from peripheral blood mononuclear cells, taken in the second trimester of pregnancy. CDR3 nucleotides: TGCGCCAGCAGCTTATTACAGGGGATGAACACTGAAGCTTTCTTT. Protein: CASSLLQGMNTEAFF.